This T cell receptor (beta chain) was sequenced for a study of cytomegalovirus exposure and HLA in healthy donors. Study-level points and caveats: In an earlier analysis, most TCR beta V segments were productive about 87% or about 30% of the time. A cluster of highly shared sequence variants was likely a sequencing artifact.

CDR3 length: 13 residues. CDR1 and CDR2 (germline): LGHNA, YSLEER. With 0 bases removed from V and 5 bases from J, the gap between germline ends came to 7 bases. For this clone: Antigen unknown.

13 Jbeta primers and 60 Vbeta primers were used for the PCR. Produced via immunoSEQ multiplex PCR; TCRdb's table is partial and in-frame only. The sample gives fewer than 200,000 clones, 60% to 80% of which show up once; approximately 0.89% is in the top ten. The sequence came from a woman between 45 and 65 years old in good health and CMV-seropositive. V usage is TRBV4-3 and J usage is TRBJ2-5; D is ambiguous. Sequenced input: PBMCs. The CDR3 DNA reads TGCGCCAGCAGCCAAGATGTCAGGGAGACCCAGTACTTC. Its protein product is CASSQDVRETQYF.